The 24 T cell receptor beta chains below come from one sample, sequenced in a study of cytomegalovirus exposure and HLA in healthy donors. The study ran its PCR with 60 Vbeta and 13 Jbeta primers. Only in-frame clones appear in the TCRdb table, and some are missing; sequencing was by immunoSEQ multiplex PCR. The table shows around 150,000 clones, with roughly 85% occurring only once. Specimen: PBMCs. The receptor source for this set is a man between 45 and 60 years old in good health and CMV-seropositive.

This chain connects TRBV7-9 to TRBJ2-1, with TRBD2 matching 14 bases. After removal of 0 bases from V and 7 bases from J, the junction contained 5 bases not matched to a gene. The length of the CDR3 is 17 residues. Germline values: CDR1 SEHNR, CDR2 FQNEAQ (reference sequence). In nucleotides, the CDR3 is TGTGCCAGCAGCTTAGCGCGGACTAGCGGGGGGCCTAATGAGCAGTTCTTC. It translates to CASSLARTSGGPNEQFF.

This sequence joins TRBV5-4 and TRBJ2-7; perhaps TRBD2 as D (5 bases). CDR1 is SGHNT, CDR2 YYREEE, per germline (reference sequence). Trimming took off 0 bases at V and 7 bases at J, with 14 bases between the two ends. This CDR3 is 14 amino acids long. This CDR3 is CASSLALADGEQYF. CDR3 sequence (DNA): TGTGCCAGCAGCTTGGCTCTAGCAGATGGGGAGCAGTACTTC.

The gene calls are TRBV5-4 and TRBJ2-5, with TRBD2 as a possible D gene (8 bases). The CDR3 is 15 residues long. CDR1 is SGHNT, CDR2 YYREEE, per germline (reference sequence). V dropped 4 bases and J dropped 4 bases, with 17 bases sitting between them. The CDR3 sequence is CASSPGAGDRETQYF. CDR3 sequence (DNA): TGTGCCAGCAGCCCCGGAGCGGGGGACAGAGAGACCCAGTACTTC. The whole variable domain, filled in from reference TRBV5-4 and TRBJ2-5, reads ETGVTQSPTHLIKTRGQQVTLRCSSQSGHNTVSWYQQALGQGPQFIFQYYREEENGRGNFPPRFSGLQFPNYSSELNVNALELDDSALYLCASSPGAGDRETQYFGPGTRLLVL.

The J gene is TRBJ1-4, the V gene TRBV4-2; D may be TRBD1 (6 bases). In germline, CDR1 is LGHNA, CDR2 YNFKEQ. This CDR3 region has 15 residues. Trimming shortened V by 0 bases and J by 10 bases, and 15 bases separated the two germline ends. For the CDR3, the DNA is TGTGCCAGCAGCCAAGACCGAGATACAGGGCGAAAACTGTTTTTT. Its translation is CASSQDRDTGRKLFF.

The rearrangement joins TRBV14 to TRBJ2-5; TRBD2 might be the D (6 bases). The CDR3 spans 15 residues. Trimming shortened V by 3 bases and J by 2 bases, and 13 bases separated the two germline ends. Germline CDR1 reads SGHDN; CDR2 reads FVKESK. CDR3 nucleotides: TGTGCCAGCAGCCATATTACCGGGACTCAAGAGACCCAGTACTTC. It translates to CASSHITGTQETQYF.

As regards this clone: A junction end diverges from the germline sequence, so it may reflect a read error. J is TRBJ1-5 and V is TRBV7-9; D is possibly TRBD1 (6 bases). This CDR3 region has 17 residues. The germline CDR1 and CDR2 sequences are SEHNR and FQNEAQ (reference sequence). The CDR3 sequence: CSSSSSRGGAGNQPQHF. CDR3 sequence (DNA): TGTTCCAGCAGCTCGTCTCGGGGGGGCGCCGGCAATCAGCCCCAGCATTTT.

Only one count was recorded for this clone. The CDR3 DNA reads TGTGCCAGCAGCTCTAGACAGGGGGCTAGCTCCTACAATGAGCAGTTCTTC. It translates to CASSSRQGASSYNEQFF. V and J are TRBV7-3 and TRBJ2-1; 10 bases map to TRBD1. After removal of 4 bases from V and 0 bases from J, the junction contained 6 bases not matched to a gene. Germline loops: CDR1 SGHTA, CDR2 FQGTGA. The CDR3 has 17 amino acids.

The J gene is TRBJ2-1, the V gene TRBV13; 11 bases align to TRBD2. CDR1 is PRHDT, CDR2 FYEKMQ, per germline (reference sequence). After removal of 5 bases from V and 7 bases from J, the junction contained 19 bases not matched to a gene. The length of the CDR3 is 19 residues. This CDR3 is CASSTKLAGAPAIRNEQFF. The CDR3 DNA reads TGTGCCAGCAGCACAAAACTAGCGGGGGCCCCCGCGATAAGGAATGAGCAGTTCTTC.

The chain is built from TRBV5-1 and TRBJ2-5, with a weak D call TRBD2 (6 bases). CDR3 length: 17 amino acids. The ends were cut back, 3 bases at V and 0 bases at J, with 18 bases in the middle. In germline, CDR1 is SGHRS, CDR2 YFSETQ. The DNA for the CDR3 is TGCGCCAGCAGCTACCTTTCTATCGCGGGGTACCAAGAGACCCAGTACTTC. Residues: CASSYLSIAGYQETQYF. The full variable domain, its missing parts supplied by reference TRBV5-1 and TRBJ2-5, is KAGVTQTPRYLIKTRGQQVTLSCSPISGHRSVSWYQQTPGQGLQFLFEYFSETQRNKGNFPGRFSGRQFSNSRSEMNVSTLELGDSALYLCASSYLSIAGYQETQYFGPGTRLLVL.

This chain uses TRBV5-6 with TRBJ2-1, with 7 bases matching TRBD2. Germline trimming cut 1 base from V and 7 bases from J; bases unmatched to any gene: 5. The V gene's germline CDR1 is SGHDT and CDR2 YYEEEE. The length of the CDR3 is 14 residues. The CDR3 loop reads CASSLPLAENEQFF. As DNA, the CDR3 is TGTGCCAGCAGCTTGCCGCTAGCGGAGAATGAGCAGTTCTTC.

The rearrangement joins TRBV6-5 to TRBJ1-2; D ambiguous. Trimming pared 2 bases from V and 8 bases from J, leaving 12 bases between. The CDR3 has 13 residues. Germline V gene sequence: CDR1 MNHEY, CDR2 SVGAGI. CDR3 amino acids: CASSYRPGKGYTF. CDR3 DNA sequence: TGTGCCAGCAGTTACAGGCCGGGGAAAGGCTACACCTTC.

The chain recombines TRBV2 with TRBJ2-7, with 7 nucleotides matching TRBD1. The CDR3 runs to 12 residues. V dropped 6 bases and J dropped 4; count of bases not matched to a gene: 3. Germline V gene sequence: CDR1 SNHLY, CDR2 FYNNEI. The CDR3 region has the DNA TGTGCCAGCAGGTCACAGGGGTACGAGCAGTACGTC. It translates to CASRSQGYEQYV.

The chain links TRBV11-2 to TRBJ1-2; D gene uncertain. V was clipped by 2 bases and J by 14 bases, with 15 bases between them. The CDR3 loop spans 12 amino acids. In germline, CDR1 is SGHAT, CDR2 FQNNGV. The CDR3 region has the DNA TGTGCCAGCAGCTTACGCTTAGGACTTAGAACCTTC. As protein: CASSLRLGLRTF.

The J gene is TRBJ1-6, the V gene TRBV5-1; 7 bases line up with TRBD1. Unmatched junction bases numbered 14, after V lost 2 bases and J lost 6 bases. Germline lookup yields CDR1 SGHRS and CDR2 YFSETQ. The CDR3 is made up of 18 amino acids. The DNA for the CDR3 is TGCGCCAGCAGCTTTAGTATAGCGCGACAGGGCTCTAATTCACCCCTCCACTTT. Its protein is CASSFSIARQGSNSPLHF.

This chain joins TRBV6-5 and TRBJ2-7; D gene ambiguous. There are 15 residues in the CDR3. Germline CDR1 MNHEY, CDR2 SVGAGI. With 5 bases removed from V and 3 bases from J, the gap between germline ends came to 17 bases. The CDR3 loop reads CASSQLYDGYYEQYF. CDR3 nucleotide sequence: TGTGCCAGCAGTCAACTATATGACGGCTACTACGAGCAGTACTTC.

The gene calls are TRBV5-1 and TRBJ2-3; D not resolved. The V gene lost 1 base and the J gene lost 2 bases, with 5 bases spanning the gap. Germline V gene data show CDR1 as SGHRS and CDR2 as YFSETQ. The CDR3 spans 13 residues. The CDR3 sequence is CASSLQVTDTQYF. CDR3 DNA sequence: TGCGCCAGCAGCTTGCAGGTCACAGATACGCAGTATTTT.

The CDR3 is CAWSESNGSPLHF. As DNA, the CDR3 is TGTGCCTGGAGTGAGAGTAATGGTTCACCCCTCCACTTT. This chain connects TRBV30 to TRBJ1-6, with unresolved D. The V end was cut by 1 base, the J end by 9 bases, with 10 bases between. The CDR3 extends over 13 amino acids. Germline-derived CDR1 and CDR2 are GTSNPN and SVGIG (reference sequence).

This rearrangement joins TRBV28 to TRBJ2-7; 7 bases are a match to TRBD1. The J segment lost 9 bases and the V segment lost 5 bases, leaving 16 bases of the junction unmatched. Germline V gene data show CDR1 as MDHEN and CDR2 as SYDVKM. This CDR3 comprises 15 residues. The CDR3: CASSPAGTADTGQYF. As DNA, the CDR3 is TGTGCCAGCAGTCCAGCCGGGACAGCGGATACCGGGCAGTACTTC.

In the case of this clone: Other nucleotide sequences in the sample specify the same CDR3. V gene TRBV7-2 combines with J gene TRBJ2-5; D is perhaps TRBD2 (7 bases). Trimming stripped 3 bases from V and 5 bases from J, with 13 bases between. CDR1 and CDR2 from the germline V gene are SGHTA and FQGNSA. The CDR3 has 14 amino acids. The DNA of the CDR3 is TGTGCCAGCAGCTTGGCGGGGGCCGGGGAGACCCAGTACTTC. Its protein product is CASSLAGAGETQYF.

This chain connects TRBV5-1 to TRBJ2-7; 10 bases agree with TRBD2. The CDR3 runs 15 residues. Germline CDR1 SGHRS, CDR2 YFSETQ. The J segment lost 3 bases and the V segment lost 0 bases, leaving 3 bases of the junction unmatched. Here the CDR3 DNA reads TGCGCCAGCAGCTTGGGAGCGGGGGGGTTCTACGAGCAGTACGTC. This sequence encodes CASSLGAGGFYEQYV.

The CDR3 sequence: CASSEVIGGASLETQYF. The DNA of the CDR3 is TGTGCCAGCAGTGAAGTTATCGGGGGGGCCTCTTTGGAGACCCAGTACTTC. The genes are TRBV6-1 and TRBJ2-5; TRBD2 matches 8 bases. Germline CDR1 MNHNS, CDR2 SASEGT. The CDR3 is made up of 17 amino acids. V lost 1 base, J lost 5 bases, and 12 bases stayed unmatched.

This clone was detected once. The chain recombines TRBV7-6 with TRBJ2-6; 8 bases match TRBD1. Trimming removed 5 bases from V and 8 bases from J; junction bases left unmatched: 14. CDR1 and CDR2 from the germline V gene are SGHVS and FNYEAQ. The CDR3 contains 17 residues. DNA of the CDR3: TGTGCCAGCAGCGCTTCACCGGGACAGGTGTCTCCCAACGTCCTGACTTTC. This codes for CASSASPGQVSPNVLTF.

The rearrangement links TRBV18 to TRBJ1-1; TRBD1 agrees at 9 bases. V lost 3 bases and J lost 11; bases outside the gene matches: 13. CDR3 length equals 15 residues. CDR1 and CDR2 (germline): KGHSH, LQKENI. The CDR3 DNA reads TGTGCCAGCTCACCTCGTTGGGACAGGGAGATTGGGGCTTTCTTT. As protein: CASSPRWDREIGAFF. Combining the CDR3 with reference TRBV18 and TRBJ1-1 gives the whole variable domain NAGVMQNPRHLVRRRGQEARLRCSPMKGHSHVYWYRQLPEEGLKFMVYLQKENIIDESGMPKERFSAEFPKEGPSILRIQQVVRGDSAAYFCASSPRWDREIGAFFGQGTRLTVV.

The gene calls are TRBV11-1 and TRBJ1-6, with TRBD1 matching 7 bases. Looked up from germline, CDR1 is SGHAT and CDR2 is FQDESV (reference sequence). Trimming took 5 bases from V and 5 from J; bases not matched to a gene: 3. This CDR3 has 14 residues. The CDR3 DNA reads TGTGCCAGCAGCCGACAGGGAAATAATTCACCCCTCCACTTT. Protein: CASSRQGNNSPLHF. Drawing the rest from reference TRBV11-1 and TRBJ1-6, the complete variable domain is EAEVAQSPRYKITEKSQAVAFWCDPISGHATLYWYRQILGQGPELLVQFQDESVVDDSQLPKDRFSAERLKGVDSTLKIQPAELGDSAMYLCASSRQGNNSPLHFGNGTRLTVT.